One and the same sample provided the 32 T cell receptor beta chains below, sequenced in a study of blood T cell repertoires in COVID-19. Libraries were prepared by immunoSEQ multiplex PCR; TCRdb keeps only in-frame clonotypes and omits some of them. The sample has fewer than 400,000 clones, 90% seen once. The sequencing input was peripheral blood. The receptors stem from a woman aged 25 to 39 with COVID-19, enrolled during active disease.

The chain employs TRBV28 and TRBJ1-1; a weak D match, TRBD1 (6 bases). The CDR3 length is 13 residues. The germline gives CDR1 MDHEN, CDR2 SYDVKM. Trimming took 7 bases from V and 4 from J, leaving 13 bases between them. This CDR3 reads CASMLGGGTEAFF. CDR3 DNA: TGTGCCAGCATGTTAGGGGGGGGCACTGAAGCTTTCTTT.

V is TRBV11-3 and J is TRBJ2-2, with D possibly matching TRBD2 (6 bases). The germline gives CDR1 SGHNT, CDR2 YENEEA. The CDR3 is 16 amino acids. V lost 5 bases to trimming and J lost 5 bases, with 18 bases between them. The CDR3 DNA sequence: TGTGCCAGCAGCCCCCGGCAGGGCCGGGGGACCGGGGAGCTGTTTTTT. Its protein is CASSPRQGRGTGELFF.

J is TRBJ1-5 and V is TRBV6-5, with 9 bases lining up with TRBD1. This CDR3 has 15 residues. V shed 5 bases and J 2 bases; nucleotides not matched to a gene: 4. CDR1 MNHEY and CDR2 SVGAGI come from the germline V gene. This CDR3 reads CASSRDRVGNQPQHF. The CDR3 DNA follows: TGTGCCAGCAGTCGGGACAGGGTCGGCAATCAGCCCCAGCATTTT.

This sequence joins TRBV6-4 and TRBJ2-1; TRBD1 aligns across 10 bases. The germline gives CDR1 MRHNA, CDR2 SNTAGT. The CDR3 loop spans 16 amino acids. The V gene end was trimmed by 0 bases and the J gene end by 4 bases; junction bases not matched to a gene: 3. The CDR3 DNA sequence: TGTGCCAGCAGTGACTCCTGGGGACAGGGGTACAATGAGCAGTTCTTC. This translates into CASSDSWGQGYNEQFF.

This sequence joins TRBV29-1 and TRBJ1-1; D perhaps matches TRBD1 (5 bases). The CDR3 is 12 residues long. CDR1 and CDR2 (germline): SQVTM, ANQGSEA. V was clipped by 6 bases and J by 7 bases, with 15 bases between them. The CDR3: CSVVEGRGEAFF. The DNA for the CDR3 is TGCAGCGTCGTCGAGGGGAGGGGTGAAGCTTTCTTT.

The chain carries TRBV6-5 and TRBJ1-1; D not resolved. Per the germline V gene, CDR1 is MNHEY and CDR2 is SVGAGI. The CDR3 consists of 11 residues. V was shortened by 6 bases and J by 8 bases, with 10 bases between the two germline ends. CDR3 sequence (DNA): TGTGCCAGCAGGGTAGGAGAAGAAGCTTTCTTT. Its protein is CASRVGEEAFF.

The chain has TRBV27 and TRBJ2-1, with 12 nucleotides matching TRBD2. The CDR3 covers 14 residues. Per the germline V gene, CDR1 is MNHEY and CDR2 is SMNVEV (reference sequence). Trimming took 2 bases from V and 7 from J; bases not matched to a gene: 0. The DNA of the CDR3 is TGTGCCAGCAGTTTAGGACTAGCGGGAAATGAGCAGTTCTTC. Translation: CASSLGLAGNEQFF.

This chain connects TRBV4-1 to TRBJ2-1; the match to TRBD2 covers 7 bases. This CDR3 has 17 amino acids. Looked up from germline, CDR1 is MGHRA and CDR2 is YSYEKL. The ends lost 4 bases at V and 3 bases at J; junction bases unmatched: 12. CDR3 amino acids: CASSPLISGTNYNEQFF. The CDR3 DNA reads TGCGCCAGCAGCCCGCTAATCTCAGGGACTAACTACAATGAGCAGTTCTTC.

The V call is TRBV27, the J call TRBJ2-3; D ambiguous. Germline V gene lookup returns CDR1 MNHEY and CDR2 SMNVEV (reference sequence). Trimming left V 4 bases short and J 0 bases short, with 8 bases between. The CDR3 sequence is 14 residues long. This CDR3 is CASSYKASTDTQYF. CDR3 coding DNA: TGTGCCAGCAGTTATAAAGCAAGCACAGATACGCAGTATTTT.

The J gene is TRBJ2-3, the V gene TRBV15; 8 bases align to TRBD1. This CDR3 is built from 15 residues. CDR1 is LNHNV and CDR2 is YYDKDF in the germline V gene (reference sequence). Germline trimming cut 5 bases from V and 2 bases from J; bases unmatched to any gene: 6. CDR3 sequence reads: CATSPDRGITDTQYF. CDR3 bases: TGTGCCACCAGCCCTGACAGGGGAATCACAGATACGCAGTATTTT. Supplemented by reference TRBV15 and TRBJ2-3, the full variable domain reads DAMVIQNPRYQVTQFGKPVTLSCSQTLNHNVMYWYQQKSSQAPKLLFHYYDKDFNNEADTPDNFQSRRPNTSFCFLDIRSPGLGDTAMYLCATSPDRGITDTQYFGPGTRLTVL.

The chain carries TRBV18 and TRBJ2-2; 8 bases line up with TRBD1. The CDR3 is 14 amino acids. Trimming cost V 3 bases and J 5 bases; bases outside gene matches: 2. Germline V CDR1 and CDR2: KGHSH, LQKENI. CDR3 amino acids: CASSPTGVTGELFF. The CDR3 region has the DNA TGTGCCAGCTCACCGACAGGGGTTACCGGGGAGCTGTTTTTT.

The V gene is TRBV3-1 (or the pseudogene TRBV3-2), the J gene TRBJ1-2, with D unclear. In germline, CDR1 is LGHDT, CDR2 YNNKEL (reference sequence). This CDR3 spans 13 amino acids. V lost 3 bases, J lost 3 bases, and 8 bases lay in between. The CDR3 reads CASSHGEDYGYTF. CDR3 DNA: TGTGCCAGCAGCCATGGCGAGGACTATGGCTACACCTTC.

The chain employs TRBV28 and TRBJ1-2; D is perhaps TRBD1 (6 bases). The CDR3 length is 12 residues. The germline V gene encodes CDR1 MDHEN and CDR2 SYDVKM. The V and J ends lost 8 bases and 5 bases respectively, with 12 bases between them. The CDR3 loop reads CASVGGGYGYTF. Written as DNA, the CDR3 is TGTGCCAGCGTGGGAGGGGGTTATGGCTACACCTTC.

The CDR3 region has the DNA TGTGCCAGCAGTGATCAGACAGGAATGAACACTGAAGCTTTCTTT. As protein: CASSDQTGMNTEAFF. The V and J genes are TRBV27 and TRBJ1-1; a possible D gene is TRBD1 (6 bases). This CDR3 has 15 residues. V was shortened by 5 bases and J by 0 bases, with 13 bases between the two germline ends. The V gene's germline CDR1 is MNHEY and CDR2 SMNVEV (reference sequence).

This chain joins TRBV27 and TRBJ2-7; no definite D call. Germline CDR1 is MNHEY and CDR2 is SMNVEV (reference sequence). Deletions cut 4 bases from V and 4 bases from J, with 14 bases between. The CDR3 is made up of 14 amino acids. The CDR3, as DNA: TGTGCCAGCAGTTCCTCCTCCTACCTTTACGAGCAGTACTTC. Amino acids: CASSSSSYLYEQYF.

V gene TRBV6-1 combines with J gene TRBJ2-6; maybe TRBD1 (6 bases). Germline V lookup: CDR1 MNHNS, CDR2 SASEGT. V shed 4 bases and J shed 0 bases, with 16 bases lying between them. The CDR3 sequence is 18 residues long. This chain's CDR3 is CASSGTTGGSSGANVLTF. CDR3 DNA: TGTGCCAGCAGTGGAACGACAGGAGGAAGCTCTGGGGCCAACGTCCTGACTTTC.

The chain uses TRBV5-1 and TRBJ2-6; TRBD1 aligns across 7 bases. The junction had 10 bases not matched to a gene; V was cut back by 7 bases and J by 0 bases. Per germline, CDR1 SGHRS and CDR2 YFSETQ. There are 17 residues in the CDR3. The CDR3 spells CASSDRPNYSGANVLTF. CDR3 in DNA: TGCGCCAGCTCGGACAGGCCGAACTACTCTGGGGCCAACGTCCTGACTTTC.

The V gene is TRBV15, the J gene TRBJ1-5; a possible D gene is TRBD1 (5 bases). V dropped 8 bases and J dropped 5 bases, with 16 bases sitting between them. The CDR3 runs to 14 residues. Germline V CDR1 and CDR2: LNHNV, YYDKDF (reference sequence). The CDR3 nucleotides are TGTGCCACCGGATTTTGGGGGGGGGATCAGCCCCAGCATTTT. Amino acid sequence: CATGFWGGDQPQHF.

V is TRBV6-5 and J is TRBJ2-2; D perhaps matches TRBD1 (6 bases). Per germline, CDR1 MNHEY and CDR2 SVGAGI. CDR3 length: 15 amino acids. Trimming left V 3 bases short and J 6 bases short, with 14 bases between. The CDR3 here is CASSYMGAEAGELFF. In nucleotides, the CDR3 is TGTGCCAGCAGTTATATGGGGGCGGAAGCCGGGGAGCTGTTTTTT.

This rearrangement joins TRBV7-9 to TRBJ1-5; TRBD1 aligns across 9 bases. The CDR3 contains 14 residues. With 3 bases clipped from V and 7 bases from J, the junction kept 4 bases outside the gene matches. The germline V gene encodes CDR1 SEHNR and CDR2 FQNEAQ (reference sequence). DNA for the CDR3: TGTGCCAGCAGCTTCACAGGGGGCGGCCAGCCCCAGCATTTT. This translates into CASSFTGGGQPQHF. Full variable domain (missing parts from reference TRBV7-9 and TRBJ1-5): DTGVSQNPRHKITKRGQNVTFRCDPISEHNRLYWYRQTLGQGPEFLTYFQNEAQLEKSRLLSDRFSAERPKGSFSTLEIQRTEQGDSAMYLCASSFTGGGQPQHFGDGTRLSIL.

The rearrangement uses TRBV19 and TRBJ2-2; TRBD2 matches 11 bases. In germline, CDR1 is LNHDA, CDR2 SQIVND (reference sequence). The CDR3 is 16 residues long. Trimming took 6 bases from V and 7 from J; bases not matched to a gene: 10. The CDR3 loop reads CASSILAGEGSGELFF. The CDR3 DNA reads as TGTGCCAGTAGCATACTAGCGGGAGAGGGGAGCGGGGAGCTGTTTTTT.

In its sample, this clone was seen once. The chain recombines TRBV5-1 with TRBJ1-5; 9 bases fit TRBD1. J was trimmed by 4 bases and V by 6 bases; bases with no gene match: 8. Looked up from germline, CDR1 is SGHRS and CDR2 is YFSETQ. The CDR3 loop spans 15 amino acids. CDR3 sequence: CASTTTGTGNQPQHF. The DNA of the CDR3 is TGCGCCAGCACCACCACCGGGACAGGGAATCAGCCCCAGCATTTT.

V usage is TRBV11-2 and J usage is TRBJ2-7, with TRBD2 matching 7 bases. The CDR3 is 16 residues long. The germline V gene has CDR1 SGHAT and CDR2 FQNNGV. With 4 bases clipped from V and 4 bases from J, the junction kept 13 bases outside the gene matches. In DNA form, the CDR3 reads TGTGCCAGCAGCTCACACACGAGCGGGAAGATGTACGAGCAGTACTTC. This translates into CASSSHTSGKMYEQYF.

A single count supports this clone. The chain is built from TRBV12-3 or TRBV12-4 and TRBJ2-7, with TRBD1 matching over 8 bases. The CDR3 extends over 13 amino acids. With 6 bases clipped from V and 2 bases from J, the junction kept 3 bases outside the gene matches. CDR3 in amino acids: CASRWTGTYEQYF. DNA for the CDR3: TGTGCCAGCAGATGGACAGGGACCTACGAGCAGTACTTC.

This clone was seen only a few times. The rearrangement joins TRBV14 to TRBJ1-2; a possible D gene is TRBD1 (6 bases). This CDR3 has 14 amino acids. The V gene lost 4 bases and the J gene lost 7 bases, with 16 bases spanning the gap. CDR1 SGHDN and CDR2 FVKESK come from the germline V gene. Here the CDR3 DNA reads TGTGCCAGCAGCCTAGCCAGGGGACCTATTGGCTACACCTTC. Translation gives CASSLARGPIGYTF.

The genes are TRBV6-2 or TRBV6-3 and TRBJ2-7; TRBD2 agrees at 9 bases. Germline CDR1 is MNHEY and CDR2 is SVGEGT. The CDR3 consists of 15 residues. With V trimmed by 3 bases and J by 2 bases, 5 bases remained unmatched. CDR3 DNA: TGTGCCAGCAGTTATGGGCTAGCGGGGCCCTACGAGCAGTACTTC. It is translated as CASSYGLAGPYEQYF.

V gene TRBV6-1 combines with J gene TRBJ1-2, with D possibly TRBD1 on 5 matching bases. CDR3 length: 16 amino acids. V was pared by 4 bases and J by 4 bases, with 19 bases between. Germline CDR1 reads MNHNS; CDR2 reads SASEGT. CDR3 residues: CASSGGWGRPSYGYTF. As DNA, the CDR3 is TGTGCCAGCAGTGGTGGTTGGGGCAGACCCTCCTATGGCTACACCTTC.

The chain uses TRBV5-1 and TRBJ2-1; D is possibly TRBD2 (6 bases). The germline CDR1 and CDR2 sequences are SGHRS and YFSETQ. This CDR3 region has 17 residues. Trimming took off 0 bases at V and 7 bases at J, with 20 bases between the two ends. The CDR3 is CASSLAGGAVVYNEQFF. For the CDR3, the DNA is TGCGCCAGCAGCTTGGCCGGGGGAGCGGTGGTGTATAATGAGCAGTTCTTC.

V gene TRBV5-6 combines with J gene TRBJ2-5, with 11 positions matching TRBD1. The J segment lost 3 bases and the V segment lost 2 bases, leaving 12 bases of the junction unmatched. The CDR3 length is 18 residues. Germline CDR1 and CDR2: SGHDT and YYEEEE. The CDR3 spells CASSFLGGQGARKETQYF. The CDR3 coding sequence is TGTGCCAGCAGCTTCCTTGGAGGACAGGGGGCGCGCAAAGAGACCCAGTACTTC. Supplemented by reference TRBV5-6 and TRBJ2-5, the full variable domain reads DAGVTQSPTHLIKTRGQQVTLRCSPKSGHDTVSWYQQALGQGPQFIFQYYEEEERQRGNFPDRFSGHQFPNYSSELNVNALLLGDSALYLCASSFLGGQGARKETQYFGPGTRLLVL.

This clone was seen once. The V and J genes are TRBV10-3 and TRBJ1-2; 9 positions match TRBD1. V gave up 6 bases and J gave up 6 bases; unmatched junction bases: 2. The CDR3 sequence is 12 residues long. CDR1 is ENHRY and CDR2 is SYGVKD in the germline V gene. The CDR3 sequence is CAISGDRDGYTF. DNA for the CDR3: TGTGCCATCAGCGGGGACAGGGATGGCTACACCTTC.

The J gene is TRBJ1-1, the V gene TRBV4-1; D is uncertain. CDR3 length: 16 residues. V was cut by 4 bases and J by 0 bases, with 15 bases left in between. Germline CDR1 is MGHRA and CDR2 is YSYEKL. In nucleotides, the CDR3 is TGCGCCAGCAGCCCCCGCCAGGCATTTATGAACACTGAAGCTTTCTTT. This codes for CASSPRQAFMNTEAFF.

The CDR3 DNA is TGTGCCAGCAGGCCGACAGGGATCGGAAATCAGCCCCAGCATTTT. It is translated as CASRPTGIGNQPQHF. This chain uses TRBV28 with TRBJ1-5, with 7 bases that match TRBD1. Germline CDR1 is MDHEN and CDR2 is SYDVKM. J was trimmed by 4 bases and V by 6 bases; bases with no gene match: 9. This CDR3 is built from 15 residues. Variable domain in full (rest from reference TRBV28 and TRBJ1-5): DVKVTQSSRYLVKRTGEKVFLECVQDMDHENMFWYRQDPGLGLRLIYFSYDVKMKEKGDIPEGYSVSREKKERFSLILESASTNQTSMYLCASRPTGIGNQPQHFGDGTRLSIL.